This TCR beta chain comes out of a study of cytomegalovirus exposure and HLA in healthy donors. The study, taken as a whole, reports: Later, TCR association rates were found to vary by HLA locus, highest for DRB1 and lowest for HLA-C. Approximately 17,000 TCR beta sequences were associated with HLA alleles at 0.05 false discovery rate in a later analysis. The authors listed 180 or so TCR beta chains as cytomegalovirus-associated.

Sampled while nominally healthy, donors likely had unrecorded immune exposures. Germline V gene data show CDR1 as SGHTA and CDR2 as FQGTGA. The CDR3 has 14 residues. The J segment lost 5 bases and the V segment lost 5 bases, leaving 8 bases of the junction unmatched. Researchers ran the PCR with 60 Vbeta and 13 Jbeta primers. Method: immunoSEQ multiplex PCR; TCRdb's copy keeps in-frame clones and lacks some. The data contain 170,000 or so clones, roughly 84% of them singletons. Regarding this clone: Its antigen is not known.

This receptor was taken from a man aged 50-59 years in good health and CMV-seropositive. Sequencing was carried out using PBMCs. The chain combines TRBV7-3 with TRBJ2-7, with 8 nucleotides matching TRBD1. The CDR3 reads CASSPGQGFHEQYF. The DNA of the CDR3 is TGTGCCAGCAGCCCCGGACAGGGATTCCACGAGCAGTACTTC.